This T cell receptor (beta chain) was sequenced in a study of T-cell reconstitution after alpha-beta-depleted transplantation in children. Unique molecular identifiers were used to barcode this TCRbeta library. TCRdb processed the PCR reads anew with MiXCR; each CDR3 protein has one entry. The sample shows about 640,000 distinct CDR3 sequences, 16% of them seen only once. This clonotype was picked up many times. The CDR3 sequence is 13 residues long. CDR1 and CDR2 from the germline V gene are LNHNV and YYDKDF (reference sequence). J lost 5 bases, V lost 1 base, and 2 bases had no gene match. The starting material was PBMCs from the stem cell graft donor, obtained from the stem cell graft. The chain employs TRBV15 and TRBJ2-7; TRBD1 agrees at 7 bases. The TCR comes from a human donor who donated a stem cell graft to a child with acute myeloid leukemia. Here the CDR3 reads CATSRGTGNEQYF. The DNA of the CDR3 is TGTGCCACCAGCAGAGGGACAGGTAACGAGCAGTACTTC. Together with reference TRBV15 and TRBJ2-7, the CDR3 gives the full variable domain: DAMVIQNPRYQVTQFGKPVTLSCSQTLNHNVMYWYQQKSSQAPKLLFHYYDKDFNNEADTPDNFQSRRPNTSFCFLDIRSPGLGDTAMYLCATSRGTGNEQYFGPGTRLTVT.